What follows is one T cell receptor beta chain and its context. This receptor's antigen is unknown. It has no much larger one-base neighbor in the sample; base qualities were not kept. The data are from a study of STAT5B mutations in CD4+ large granular lymphocyte leukemia (dated by TCRdb to between 2021 and 2024). For the wider study: Where cryopreserved patient cells were available, CD8+ cells were depleted first, followed by selection with anti-CD4 microbeads. The study compared the TCRbeta repertoires of patients with CD4+ T-cell large granular lymphocyte leukemia against those of healthy blood donors. Flow cytometry on FACSCanto II or FACSVerse showed that the purified fractions were more than 95% pure among lymphocytes.

The immunoSEQ assay at survey resolution was applied to genomic DNA for sequencing of TCRbeta rearrangements. Per the original workflow: Clonotypes above 5% of the repertoire were treated as putative leukemic clones, yielding a few dozen across 25 to 35 patients. In the TCR sequencing data, the smallest productive clonotype frequency that could be detected was 2.59 x 10-5. Only productive TCRbeta rearrangements, defined as complete and in-frame sequences, were included in the analyses. Sample clonality was computed as Simpson clonality in the immunoSEQ Analyzer version 3.0. Clones were categorized by frequency as very rare, small, medium, large (1-20%) or hyperexpanded (>20%). OLGA 1.2.3 estimated generation probabilities, VDJtools produced V-gene circos plots, VDJdb was queried for specificities, and GLIPH identified CDR3 motifs. Imported from immuneACCESS, the table was reduced by TCRdb to in-frame sequences with V and J called. These copies leave out some clones; in studies compared against another copy, an unresolved V gene accounts for under half, and the cause of the remainder is not known. V, J and clone size are taken as reported in that table, and D and trimming were inferred from the DNA itself. This sample comprises 1,400 or so clones, around four fifths of them detected only once. The top ten constitute around 79% of the sample.

The germline V gene yields SGHRS for CDR1 and YFSETQ for CDR2. At the junction V is shortened by 4 bases and J by 7 bases, with 18 bases in between. From its cysteine to its phenylalanine, the CDR3 spans 14 amino acids. Only CDR3 DNA remains: 42 bases, in frame from the first base. Study-wide conclusions, independent of this receptor: Main leukemic clonotypes were private to each patient, although about 25% appeared at low frequency in other patients' non-leukemic repertoires. Data were not HLA-matched; higher clonality in CD4+ versus CD8+ T-LGLL could reflect the relatively small sample size. CD4-sorted patient repertoires appeared more clonal than healthy CD4+ repertoires, and this difference persisted after removing the putative leukemic clones. Enrichment of TRBV06-family usage was observed among the top patient clones (8/27) relative to healthy controls (2/35). Heterogeneous cell sources were used for patients, and only 5 or 6 CD4-sorted patient samples were included in the clonality comparison with healthy controls.

Hematology units in Padova (Italy), Helsinki (Finland) and Shinshu (Japan) recruited the CD4+ T-LGLL patients. Depending on what sample material was available, patient samples were either unselected PBMC or bead-purified CD4+, CD4+CD8+, CD57+ or CD56+ fractions. Patient TCRbeta data were integrated with somatic STAT5B mutation profiles obtained by deep amplicon sequencing of the same DNA. All TCR-sequenced material derived from peripheral blood: patient blood samples and healthy donor buffy coats. Peripheral blood mononuclear cells were isolated by Ficoll-Hypaque gradient centrifugation. Genomic DNA was extracted with the Gentra Puregene Cell and Tissue kit and quantified on a Qubit 2.0 fluorometer.

The chain joins TRBV5-1 to TRBJ2-7, with the D gene tentatively TRBD1 or TRBD2, based on 5 matching bases in each. The sequence came from a man between 65 and 85 years old with CD4+ T-cell large granular lymphocyte leukemia. Input material: PBMCs. The CDR3 has the sequence CASSVAGTGFEQYF. The DNA sequence is TGCGCCAGCAGCGTGGCCGGGACCGGCTTTGAGCAGTACTTC.